What follows are 12 T cell receptor beta chains derived from one specimen sequenced in a study of blood T cell repertoires in COVID-19 (dated by TCRdb to 2018 to 2021). Libraries were constructed by the immunoSEQ multiplex PCR assay. In its TCRdb copy, this immuneACCESS table keeps in-frame sequences only and misses some clones. Where compared with another copy, unresolved V genes explain less than half of these, and the others have no known cause. Within this sample are around 300,000 clones, with roughly 91% of them counted one time only. The top ten hold under 2.5% of the sample. Sequenced material: PBMCs or T cells enriched from blood (not recorded which). Receptors originate from a woman between 55 and 75 years old who had recovered from COVID-19.

The chain couples TRBV6-5 to TRBJ2-7; TRBD1 aligns across 7 bases. CDR3 length: 15 amino acids. CDR1 MNHEY and CDR2 SVGAGI come from the germline V gene. V was pared by 2 bases and J by 1 base, with 5 bases of the junction left unmatched. CDR3 region: CASSYEGARSYEQYF. The CDR3 DNA sequence: TGTGCCAGCAGTTACGAGGGGGCACGGTCCTACGAGCAGTACTTC.

V gene TRBV20-1 combines with J gene TRBJ1-3; TRBD1 matches 7 bases. Germline CDR1 is DFQATT and CDR2 is SNEGSKA (reference sequence). The CDR3 consists of 13 residues. V gave up 3 bases and J gave up 2 bases; unmatched junction bases: 1. As DNA, the CDR3 is TGCAGTGCTAGTGACAGGGCTGGAAACACCATATATTTT. Its protein product is CSASDRAGNTIYF.

This clone was detected once. The chain uses TRBV3-1 (or the pseudogene TRBV3-2) and TRBJ2-7; 7 bases are shared with TRBD2. CDR1 LGHDT and CDR2 YNNKEL come from the germline V gene (reference sequence). The CDR3 is 16 residues long. J gave up 5 bases and V 0 bases, and 10 bases lay outside the gene matches. In nucleotides, the CDR3 is TGTGCCAGCAGCCAAGATGGCGCTAGCGGTAACCACGAGCAGTACTTC. Amino acid sequence: CASSQDGASGNHEQYF.

The chain carries TRBV30 and TRBJ1-1; D not resolved. Germline V gene sequence: CDR1 GTSNPN, CDR2 SVGIG (reference sequence). V lost 3 bases to trimming and J lost 10 bases, with 15 bases between them. This CDR3 comprises 12 residues. CDR3 DNA: TGTGCCTGGAGAGGAGGACCTGGACGAGCTTTCTTT. Residues: CAWRGGPGRAFF. The whole variable domain, filled in from reference TRBV30 and TRBJ1-1, reads SQTIHQWPATLVQPVGSPLSLECTVEGTSNPNLYWYRQAAGRGLQLLFYSVGIGQISSEVPQNLSASRPQDRQFILSSKKLLLSDSGFYLCAWRGGPGRAFFGQGTRLTVV.

The genes are TRBV19 and TRBJ2-1, with 9 bases fitting TRBD2. This CDR3 contains 15 residues. Looked up from germline, CDR1 is LNHDA and CDR2 is SQIVND (reference sequence). Trimming at V came to 3 bases and at J to 4 bases, leaving 4 bases not matched to a gene. The CDR3: CASSITAGGYNEQFF. The CDR3 coding sequence is TGTGCCAGTAGTATTACGGCGGGAGGGTACAATGAGCAGTTCTTC.

The chain links TRBV28 to TRBJ2-3; 7 bases agree with TRBD2. The V segment lost 3 bases and the J segment 6 bases; nucleotides outside the gene matches: 9. Germline V lookup: CDR1 MDHEN, CDR2 SYDVKM. This CDR3 region has 15 residues. The CDR3 nucleotides read TGTGCCAGCAGTTTGAGAGGGAGGGCCGATGATACGCAGTATTTT. Its translation is CASSLRGRADDTQYF.

The CDR3, as DNA: TGTGCCAGCAGCGAGCAGACTAGCGGTTCGTTTAGTGAGCAGTTCTTC. The encoded protein is CASSEQTSGSFSEQFF. This rearrangement joins TRBV7-6 to TRBJ2-1; TRBD2 matches 9 bases. Unmatched junction bases numbered 14, after V lost 5 bases and J lost 9 bases. Germline CDR1 and CDR2: SGHVS and FNYEAQ. The CDR3 has 16 residues.

The rearrangement links TRBV14 to TRBJ2-5; TRBD1 might be the D (5 bases). CDR1 is SGHDN, CDR2 FVKESK, per germline. V was shortened by 3 bases and J by 5 bases, with 10 bases between the two germline ends. The CDR3 runs to 13 residues. Here the CDR3 DNA reads TGTGCCAGCAGCCAGTGGGGCCGGGAGACCCAGTACTTC. Its protein product is CASSQWGRETQYF.

This sequence joins TRBV6-1 and TRBJ2-7; D is ambiguous. The CDR3 runs to 14 residues. Trimming shortened V by 1 base and J by 2 bases, and 9 bases separated the two germline ends. The germline V gene encodes CDR1 MNHNS and CDR2 SASEGT. CDR3 loop: CASSEVVGPYEQYF. CDR3 nucleotide sequence: TGTGCCAGCAGTGAAGTGGTGGGCCCCTACGAGCAGTACTTC.

V usage is TRBV27 and J usage is TRBJ2-2, with no clear D. V lost 6 bases and J lost 3, with 5 bases in between. CDR3 length: 12 residues. Germline V lookup: CDR1 MNHEY, CDR2 SMNVEV (reference sequence). CDR3 residues: CASSEYTGELFF. The CDR3 region has the DNA TGTGCCAGCAGCGAGTACACCGGGGAGCTGTTTTTT.

A single count supports this clone. The chain links TRBV7-8 to TRBJ2-1, with TRBD2 matching over 10 bases. The CDR3 runs 15 residues. Losses at the gene ends were 1 base for V and 4 bases for J; bases not matched to a gene: 1. Germline lookup yields CDR1 SGHVS and CDR2 FQNEAQ. The CDR3 DNA follows: TGTGCCAGCAGCTTAGGAGCGGGAGGGTACAATGAGCAGTTCTTC. It specifies CASSLGAGGYNEQFF. The full variable domain, rest sourced from reference TRBV7-8 and TRBJ2-1, is GAGVSQSPRYKVAKRGQDVALRCDPISGHVSLFWYQQALGQGPEFLTYFQNEAQLDKSGLPSDRFFAERPEGSVSTLKIQRTQQEDSAVYLCASSLGAGGYNEQFFGPGTRLTVL.

The chain recombines TRBV5-1 with TRBJ2-1; 7 nucleotides agree with TRBD1. The germline CDR1 and CDR2 sequences are SGHRS and YFSETQ. CDR3 size: 16 residues. V shed 1 base and J 3 bases; nucleotides not matched to a gene: 7. CDR3 bases: TGCGCCAGCAGCTTGCTGTCGGGACAGATCTACAATGAGCAGTTCTTC. Its protein is CASSLLSGQIYNEQFF. Supplemented by reference TRBV5-1 and TRBJ2-1, the full variable domain reads KAGVTQTPRYLIKTRGQQVTLSCSPISGHRSVSWYQQTPGQGLQFLFEYFSETQRNKGNFPGRFSGRQFSNSRSEMNVSTLELGDSALYLCASSLLSGQIYNEQFFGPGTRLTVL.